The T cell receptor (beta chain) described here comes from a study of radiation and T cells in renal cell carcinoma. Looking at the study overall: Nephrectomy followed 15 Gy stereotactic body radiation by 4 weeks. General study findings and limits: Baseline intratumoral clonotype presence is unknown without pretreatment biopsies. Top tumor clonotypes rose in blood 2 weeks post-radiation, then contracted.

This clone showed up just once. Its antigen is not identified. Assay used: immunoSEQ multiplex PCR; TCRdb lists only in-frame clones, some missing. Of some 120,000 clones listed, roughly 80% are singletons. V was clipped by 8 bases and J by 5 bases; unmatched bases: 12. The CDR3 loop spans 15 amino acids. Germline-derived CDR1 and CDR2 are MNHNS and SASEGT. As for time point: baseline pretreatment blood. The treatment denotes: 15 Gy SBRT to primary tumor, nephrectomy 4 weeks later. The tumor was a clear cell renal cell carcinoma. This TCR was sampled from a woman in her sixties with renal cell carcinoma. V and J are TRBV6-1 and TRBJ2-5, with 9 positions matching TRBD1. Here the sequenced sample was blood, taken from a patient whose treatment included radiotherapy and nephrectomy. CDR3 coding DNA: TGTGCCAGCCTCCCCCGCCGGACAGGGGCCGAGACCCAGTACTTC. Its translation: CASLPRRTGAETQYF.